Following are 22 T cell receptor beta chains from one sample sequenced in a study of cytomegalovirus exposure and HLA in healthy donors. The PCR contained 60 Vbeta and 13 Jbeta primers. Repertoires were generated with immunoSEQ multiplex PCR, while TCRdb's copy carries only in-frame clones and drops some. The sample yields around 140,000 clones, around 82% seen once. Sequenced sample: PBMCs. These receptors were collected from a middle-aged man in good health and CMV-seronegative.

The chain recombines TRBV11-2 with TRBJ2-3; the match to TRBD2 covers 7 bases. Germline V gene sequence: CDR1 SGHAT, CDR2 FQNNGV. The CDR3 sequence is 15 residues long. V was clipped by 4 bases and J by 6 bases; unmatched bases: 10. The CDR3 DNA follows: TGTGCCAGCAGCTCGCAGGACGGGCGGGGGGATACGCAGTATTTT. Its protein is CASSSQDGRGDTQYF.

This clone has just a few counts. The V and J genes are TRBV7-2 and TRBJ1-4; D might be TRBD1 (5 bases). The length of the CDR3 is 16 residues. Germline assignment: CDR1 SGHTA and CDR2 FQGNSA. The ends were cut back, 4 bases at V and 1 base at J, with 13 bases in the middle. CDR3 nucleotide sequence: TGTGCCAGCAGCTACGGGGGAACGAGAACTAATGAAAAACTGTTTTTT. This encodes CASSYGGTRTNEKLFF.

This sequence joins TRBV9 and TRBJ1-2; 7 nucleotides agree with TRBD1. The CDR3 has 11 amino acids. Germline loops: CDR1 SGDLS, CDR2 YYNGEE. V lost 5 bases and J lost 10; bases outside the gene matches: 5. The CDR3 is CASRLGGFYTF. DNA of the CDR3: TGTGCCAGCAGGTTAGGGGGCTTCTACACCTTC. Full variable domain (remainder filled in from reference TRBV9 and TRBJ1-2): DSGVTQTPKHLITATGQRVTLRCSPRSGDLSVYWYQQSLDQGLQFLIQYYNGEERAKGNILERFSAQQFPDLHSELNLSSLELGDSALYFCASRLGGFYTFGSGTRLTVV.

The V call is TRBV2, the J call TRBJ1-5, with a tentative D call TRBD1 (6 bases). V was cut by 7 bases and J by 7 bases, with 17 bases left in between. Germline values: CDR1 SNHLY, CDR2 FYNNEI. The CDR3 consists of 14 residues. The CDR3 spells CASTLGGPEQPQHF. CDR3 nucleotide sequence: TGTGCCAGCACTTTGGGGGGGCCGGAACAGCCCCAGCATTTT.

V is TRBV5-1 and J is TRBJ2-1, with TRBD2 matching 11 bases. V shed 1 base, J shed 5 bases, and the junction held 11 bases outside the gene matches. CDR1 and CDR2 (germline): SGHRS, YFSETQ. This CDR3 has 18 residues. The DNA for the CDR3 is TGCGCCAGCAGCTTGCGGTCGTTTAGCGGGGGGGCAGACAATGAGCAGTTCTTC. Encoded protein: CASSLRSFSGGADNEQFF.

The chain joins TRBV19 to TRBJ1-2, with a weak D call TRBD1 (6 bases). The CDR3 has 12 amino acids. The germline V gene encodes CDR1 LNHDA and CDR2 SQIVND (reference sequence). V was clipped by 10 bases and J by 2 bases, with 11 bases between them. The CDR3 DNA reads TGTGCCATGGGGGCGCCAAACTATGGCTACACCTTC. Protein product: CAMGAPNYGYTF.

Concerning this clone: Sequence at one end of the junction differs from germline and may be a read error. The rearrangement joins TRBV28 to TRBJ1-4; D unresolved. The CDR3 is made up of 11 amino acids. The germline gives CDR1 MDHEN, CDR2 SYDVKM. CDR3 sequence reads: CASSLGENLFF. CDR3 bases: TGTGCCAGCAGTTTGGGCGAAAACCTGTTTTTT.

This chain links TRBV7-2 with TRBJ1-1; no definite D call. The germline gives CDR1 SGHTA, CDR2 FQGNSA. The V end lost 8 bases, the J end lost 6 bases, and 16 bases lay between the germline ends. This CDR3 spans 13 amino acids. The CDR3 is CASARRVNPEAFF. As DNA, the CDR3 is TGTGCCAGCGCGCGTCGGGTCAACCCTGAAGCTTTCTTT.

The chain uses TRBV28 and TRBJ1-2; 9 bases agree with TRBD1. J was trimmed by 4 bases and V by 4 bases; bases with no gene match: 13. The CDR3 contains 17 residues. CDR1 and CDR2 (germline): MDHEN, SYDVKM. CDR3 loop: CASSSPEVQGAIYGYTF. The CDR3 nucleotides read TGTGCCAGCAGTTCACCCGAAGTACAGGGGGCGATCTATGGCTACACCTTC.

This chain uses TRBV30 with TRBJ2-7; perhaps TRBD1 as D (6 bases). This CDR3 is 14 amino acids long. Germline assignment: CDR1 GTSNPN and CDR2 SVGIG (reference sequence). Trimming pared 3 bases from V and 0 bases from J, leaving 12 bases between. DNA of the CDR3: TGTGCCTGGAGGTGGACAGAAAGCTCCTACGAGCAGTACTTC. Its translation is CAWRWTESSYEQYF.

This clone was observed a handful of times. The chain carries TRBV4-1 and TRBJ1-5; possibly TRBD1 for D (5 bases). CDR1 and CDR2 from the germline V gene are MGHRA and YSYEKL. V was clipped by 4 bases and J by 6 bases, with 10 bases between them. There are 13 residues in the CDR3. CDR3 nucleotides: TGCGCCAGCAGCCCATCCGACAGTCAGCCCCAGCATTTT. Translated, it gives CASSPSDSQPQHF.

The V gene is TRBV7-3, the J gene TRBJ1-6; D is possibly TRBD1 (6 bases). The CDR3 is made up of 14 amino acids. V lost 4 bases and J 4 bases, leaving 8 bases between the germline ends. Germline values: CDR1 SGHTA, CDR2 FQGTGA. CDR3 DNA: TGTGCCAGCAGCTACGGACAGTATAATTCACCCCTCCACTTT. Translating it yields CASSYGQYNSPLHF.

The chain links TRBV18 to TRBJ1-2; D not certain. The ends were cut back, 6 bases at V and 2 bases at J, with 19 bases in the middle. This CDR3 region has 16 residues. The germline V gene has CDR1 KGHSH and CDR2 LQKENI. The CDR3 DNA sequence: TGTGCCAGCTCGCCTGGCGACATCAACACAAACTATGGCTACACCTTC. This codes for CASSPGDINTNYGYTF.

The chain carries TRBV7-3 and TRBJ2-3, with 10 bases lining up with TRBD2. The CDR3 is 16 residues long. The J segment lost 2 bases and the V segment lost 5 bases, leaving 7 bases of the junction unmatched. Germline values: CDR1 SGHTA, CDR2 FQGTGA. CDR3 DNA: TGTGCCAGCAGCCCTCGGACTAGCGGATACACAGATACGCAGTATTTT. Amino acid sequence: CASSPRTSGYTDTQYF. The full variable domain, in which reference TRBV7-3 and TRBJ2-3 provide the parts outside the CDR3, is GAGVSQTPSNKVTEKGKYVELRCDPISGHTALYWYRQSLGQGPEFLIYFQGTGAADDSGLPNDRFFAVRPEGSVSTLKIQRTERGDSAVYLCASSPRTSGYTDTQYFGPGTRLTVL.

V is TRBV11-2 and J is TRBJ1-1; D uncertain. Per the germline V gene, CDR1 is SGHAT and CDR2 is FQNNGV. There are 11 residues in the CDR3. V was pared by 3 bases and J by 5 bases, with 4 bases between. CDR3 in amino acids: CASSFSTEAFF. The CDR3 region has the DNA TGTGCCAGCAGCTTTAGTACTGAAGCTTTCTTT.

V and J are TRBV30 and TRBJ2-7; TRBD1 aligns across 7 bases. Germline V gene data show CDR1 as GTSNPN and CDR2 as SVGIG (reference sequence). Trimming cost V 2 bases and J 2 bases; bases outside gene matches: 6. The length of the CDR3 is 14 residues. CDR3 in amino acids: CAWSKGGTTYEQYF. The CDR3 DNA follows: TGTGCCTGGAGTAAAGGGGGCACTACCTACGAGCAGTACTTC.

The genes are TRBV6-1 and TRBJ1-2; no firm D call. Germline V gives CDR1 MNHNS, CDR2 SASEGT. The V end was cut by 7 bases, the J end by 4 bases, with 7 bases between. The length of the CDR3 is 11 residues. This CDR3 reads CASTAVYGYTF. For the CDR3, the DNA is TGTGCCAGCACAGCGGTCTATGGCTACACCTTC.

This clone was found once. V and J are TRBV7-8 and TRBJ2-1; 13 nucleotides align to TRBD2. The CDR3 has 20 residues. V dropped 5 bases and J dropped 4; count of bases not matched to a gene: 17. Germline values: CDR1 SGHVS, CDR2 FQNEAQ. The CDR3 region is CASSPRLAGGLLGNYNEQFF. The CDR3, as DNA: TGTGCCAGCAGCCCAAGACTAGCGGGGGGACTCTTGGGGAATTACAATGAGCAGTTCTTC.

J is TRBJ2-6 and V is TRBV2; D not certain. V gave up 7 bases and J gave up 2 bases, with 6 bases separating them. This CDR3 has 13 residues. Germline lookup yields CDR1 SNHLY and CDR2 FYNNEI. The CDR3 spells CASNLAGANVLTF. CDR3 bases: TGTGCCAGCAATCTTGCTGGGGCCAACGTCCTGACTTTC.

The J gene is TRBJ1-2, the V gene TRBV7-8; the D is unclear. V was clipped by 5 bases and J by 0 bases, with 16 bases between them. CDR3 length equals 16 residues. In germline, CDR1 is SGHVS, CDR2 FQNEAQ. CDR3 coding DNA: TGTGCCAGCAGCCCCGCGAAGTCCCTAGCTAACTATGGCTACACCTTC. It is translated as CASSPAKSLANYGYTF.

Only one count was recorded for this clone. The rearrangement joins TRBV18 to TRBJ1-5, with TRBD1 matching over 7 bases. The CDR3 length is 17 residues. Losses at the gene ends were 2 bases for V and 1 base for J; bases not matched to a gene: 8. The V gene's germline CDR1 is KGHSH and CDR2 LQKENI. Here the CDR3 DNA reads TGTGCCAGCTCACCATACAGGGGCAGTCTGAGCAATCAGCCCCAGCATTTT. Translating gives CASSPYRGSLSNQPQHF.

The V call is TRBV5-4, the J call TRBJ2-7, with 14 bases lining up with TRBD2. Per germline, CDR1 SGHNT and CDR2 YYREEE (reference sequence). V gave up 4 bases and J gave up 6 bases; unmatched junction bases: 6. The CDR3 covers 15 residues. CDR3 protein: CASSPGTSGSGEQYF. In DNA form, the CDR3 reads TGTGCCAGCAGCCCCGGGACTAGCGGGAGTGGCGAGCAGTACTTC.